Below, 13 T cell receptor beta chains from the same sample are listed, as sequenced in a study of cytomegalovirus exposure and HLA in healthy donors. PCR amplification relied on 60 Vbeta primers (plus 13 Jbeta primers). Only in-frame clones appear in the TCRdb table, and some are missing; sequencing was by immunoSEQ multiplex PCR. The data hold 85,000 to 95,000 clones, with 63% observed a single time. The specimen sequenced was PBMCs. The source is a woman in her 30s in good health and CMV-seronegative.

J is TRBJ2-5 and V is TRBV5-6; 10 nucleotides match TRBD2. The V gene's germline CDR1 is SGHDT and CDR2 YYEEEE. This CDR3 spans 15 amino acids. The ends lost 4 bases at V and 2 bases at J; junction bases unmatched: 5. The CDR3 DNA reads as TGTGCCAGCAGCCCCAGTAGCGGGGGGCAAGAGACCCAGTACTTC. Residues: CASSPSSGGQETQYF.

The V and J genes are TRBV18 and TRBJ1-2; tentatively, D is TRBD1 (5 bases). This CDR3 comprises 13 residues. Germline CDR1 reads KGHSH; CDR2 reads LQKENI. The ends were cut back, 2 bases at V and 3 bases at J, with 7 bases in the middle. Here the CDR3 reads CASSPSQDYGYTF. CDR3 nucleotides: TGTGCCAGCTCACCATCACAGGACTATGGCTACACCTTC.

The CDR3, as DNA: TGTGCCAGCAGCTCAGAGGCTTTTGTTAGGGGCAGCGGGGCCAACGTCCTGACTTTC. Translating gives CASSSEAFVRGSGANVLTF. The chain uses TRBV7-9 and TRBJ2-6; TRBD1 is a possible D gene (5 bases). V was pared by 4 bases and J by 4 bases, with 23 bases between. Looked up from germline, CDR1 is SEHNR and CDR2 is FQNEAQ (reference sequence). The CDR3 consists of 19 residues.

The genes are TRBV3-1 (or the pseudogene TRBV3-2) and TRBJ2-3; D gene ambiguous. Germline CDR1 LGHDT, CDR2 YNNKEL (reference sequence). The CDR3 is 8 residues long. The V and J ends lost 8 bases and 8 bases respectively, with 2 bases between them. CDR3 nucleotides: TGTGCCAGCCGTACGCAGTATTTT. It encodes CASRTQYF.

The chain combines TRBV5-1 with TRBJ1-4; a possible D gene is TRBD1 (6 bases). Trimming took off 4 bases at V and 3 bases at J, with 7 bases between the two ends. This CDR3 comprises 13 residues. The germline V gene encodes CDR1 SGHRS and CDR2 YFSETQ. The CDR3 region has the DNA TGCGCCAGCAGCGGGGGCCCTAATGAAAAACTGTTTTTT. It codes for CASSGGPNEKLFF.

The chain recombines TRBV5-4 with TRBJ2-1, with 9 bases identical to TRBD2. Germline V lookup: CDR1 SGHNT, CDR2 YYREEE (reference sequence). V lost 1 base to trimming and J lost 8 bases; unmatched junction nucleotides: 7. This CDR3 is built from 15 residues. CDR3 in amino acids: CASSLSAGGMHEQFF. CDR3 nucleotide sequence: TGTGCCAGCAGCTTGTCGGCGGGAGGGATGCATGAGCAGTTCTTC.

The gene calls are TRBV21-1 and TRBJ1-2; the table gives TRBD1 as D, unverified against the DNA. TRBV21-1 has pseudogene status. There are 17 residues in the CDR3. The DNA for the CDR3 is TGTGCCAGCAGCAAAGTAACGGCTGCACTACAGGACTATGGCTACACCTTC. It encodes CASSKVTAALQDYGYTF.

The chain links TRBV28 to TRBJ1-5, with D possibly being TRBD1 (6 bases). Trimming shortened V by 4 bases and J by 6 bases, and 22 bases separated the two germline ends. CDR1 is MDHEN, CDR2 SYDVKM, per germline. The CDR3 has 17 amino acids. CDR3 DNA sequence: TGTGCCAGCAGTTCACATGGCACAGGGTTATTAAGTCAGCCCCAGCATTTT. It encodes CASSSHGTGLLSQPQHF.

This chain links TRBV7-8 with TRBJ1-5, with D maybe TRBD1 (5 bases). Germline V gene data show CDR1 as SGHVS and CDR2 as FQNEAQ. The length of the CDR3 is 14 residues. V was trimmed by 5 bases and J by 11 bases, leaving 19 bases between them. The chain's CDR3 is CASSLGHDRGTQHF. CDR3 coding DNA: TGTGCCAGCAGCCTCGGACACGACCGGGGGACCCAGCATTTT.

The chain uses TRBV5-1 and TRBJ1-6, with 9 nucleotides matching TRBD1. This CDR3 has 15 amino acids. The ends lost 4 bases at V and 7 bases at J; junction bases unmatched: 6. Germline lookup yields CDR1 SGHRS and CDR2 YFSETQ. CDR3 protein: CASSPRDRANSPLHF. DNA of the CDR3: TGCGCCAGCAGCCCCCGGGACAGGGCAAATTCACCCCTCCACTTT.

The V gene is TRBV29-1, the J gene TRBJ1-5, with 8 bases lining up with TRBD1. Germline CDR1 is SQVTM and CDR2 is ANQGSEA. V lost 7 bases, J lost 4 bases, and 6 bases stayed unmatched. The CDR3 covers 13 residues. The CDR3 is CSAGGAGNQPQHF. CDR3 in DNA: TGCAGCGCAGGGGGCGCAGGGAATCAGCCCCAGCATTTT. Together with reference TRBV29-1 and TRBJ1-5, the CDR3 gives the full variable domain: SAVISQKPSRDICQRGTSLTIQCQVDSQVTMMFWYRQQPGQSLTLIATANQGSEATYESGFVIDKFPISRPNLTFSTLTVSNMSPEDSSIYLCSAGGAGNQPQHFGDGTRLSIL.

This chain connects TRBV2 to TRBJ1-4; D is unresolved. The CDR3 sequence is 13 residues long. Deletions cut 7 bases from V and 7 bases from J, with 13 bases between. Germline V lookup: CDR1 SNHLY, CDR2 FYNNEI. CDR3 in amino acids: CASTRDWGEKLFF. The CDR3 bases are TGTGCCAGCACGAGGGATTGGGGTGAAAAACTGTTTTTT.

The CDR3 DNA reads TGCGCCAGCAGTGGGGAGTACACTGAAGCTTTCTTT. Its protein is CASSGEYTEAFF. V usage is TRBV10-2 and J usage is TRBJ1-1, with D hard to call. CDR3 length equals 12 residues. Trimming left V 4 bases short and J 3 bases short, with 6 bases between. Looked up from germline, CDR1 is WSHSY and CDR2 is SAAADI.